This T cell receptor beta chain was captured by sequencing in a study of T cell responses to AZD1222 COVID-19 vaccine (TCRdb year 2021). Regarding the complete study: Because spike-specific TCR depth and breadth did not differ between the two schedules, AZD1222 recipients who got a second dose at roughly 4 weeks were pooled with those who got a second dose at roughly 12 weeks. Trial participants were enrolled by age into 18-55, 56-69 and 70-plus year subgroups, with approximately 150, 30 and 60 TCR-sequenced participants respectively. TCR sequencing was performed for roughly 240 trial participants, of whom about 200 were given two doses of AZD1222 and around 25 were given two doses of MenACWY control vaccine.

The CDR1 and CDR2 encoded by the germline V gene (reference sequence) are LGHDT and YNNKEL. From its cysteine to its phenylalanine, the CDR3 spans 19 amino acids. Only the CDR3 portion is preserved as DNA: 57 bases, with reading frame beginning at the first base. V lost 1 base and J lost 5 bases, and the count of bases not matched to a germline gene is 16. The time point tag for this specimen amounts to: baseline before first vaccination. Vaccinee samples came from UK trials COV001 and COV002, including a single-blind randomized controlled phase 2/3 trial of AZD1222 (ChAdOx1 nCoV-19) in healthy adults. For TCRbeta chain sequencing, PBMC samples from trial participants were taken at day 0 and at day 28 after the second dose. Note on this clone: The target of this receptor is not known. No base qualities exist here, and no much larger clone lies one base off it.

What the research found in general, with its limitations: Reportedly, close to half of the unique spike-specific TCRs recognized epitopes lying outside the regions that are mutated in the B.1.351 and B.1.1.7 variants. Spike-specific TCR breadth and depth rose significantly after two AZD1222 doses compared with day 0 and with MenACWY recipients. The vaccine-associated CD4 TCRs covered the entire spike protein, and the dominant responses fell in regions 160-218 and 743-854. Participants were mostly white British and included more females than males, and it was suggested by the authors that clonal diversity may have been underestimated. Because no day 14 peak-response samples were available, the repertoires could be characterized only after the peak T cell response. In the small 56-69-year group, the increase in depth fell short of significance, most likely because of low power. Conclusions about previously exposed vaccinees were limited because only a handful of AZD1222 recipients were SARS-CoV-2 seropositive at baseline.

The CDR3 regions of human TCRbeta chains were analyzed by immunosequencing. In the original analysis: Repertoire TCRs were matched against a reference library of SARS-CoV-2-specific TCRs generated with the MIRA antigen-specificity platform. Breadth was defined as the fraction of unique TCRs that were SARS-CoV-2-associated. Depth was defined as the fraction of total T cells that were SARS-CoV-2-associated. Each spike-specific TCR was assigned to its reactive spike region and to a CD4 or CD8 class using the MIRA data. Log10-transformed breadth and depth values were compared by one-way ANOVA with Sidak's multiple comparisons tests. The source is immuneACCESS, and TCRdb retained only in-frame sequences with V and J called. Part of the clones is not carried over; for the studies checked, unresolved V genes explain less than half of this, and the remainder is unexplained. V and J calls and clone size are those listed in that table; D and trimming were worked out from the DNA. The sample yields about 86,000 clones; about 92% were counted once. Around 2.2% of the sample is taken by the ten largest.

Recombination connected TRBV3-1 (or the pseudogene TRBV3-2) to TRBJ2-5; 10 junctional bases match TRBD1. The source was peripheral blood, collected on day 0 of AZD1222 vaccination. This TCR came from an adult in good health. At the DNA level, the sequence is TGTGCCAGCAGCCAAGCAAGTCCGGTCGGACAGGGGGTCAGGGAGACCCAGTACTTC. It codes for CASSQASPVGQGVRETQYF.